This T cell receptor beta chain was sequenced during a study of T cell responses to AZD1222 COVID-19 vaccine. Study-level results: In the spike-specific TCR repertoire, nearly half reportedly target unmutated variant regions. Among the donors, most were white British and more were female, and clonal diversity was possibly underestimated. Researchers report vaccine-associated CD4 TCRs spanning spike, with dominance at 160-218 and 743-854. Only five or six individuals given AZD1222 were seropositive at baseline.

Details on this clone: What it binds is unknown.

Profiling relied on immunoSEQ multiplex PCR, and the TCRdb table lists in-frame clones only, not all of them. The sample has around 100,000 clones; about 90% are singletons. The V gene end was trimmed by 3 bases and the J gene end by 2 bases; junction bases not matched to a gene: 8. The CDR3 runs 16 residues. CDR1 KGHSH and CDR2 LQKENI come from the germline V gene. This TCR came from an adult who received the AZD1222 COVID-19 vaccine. This specimen consisted of peripheral blood, obtained 28 days after the second AZD1222 dose. The V and J genes are TRBV18 and TRBJ2-7; 9 bases fit TRBD1. This CDR3 reads CASSPTLGQGTYEQYF. The CDR3 nucleotides read TGTGCCAGCTCACCGACCTTGGGACAGGGAACCTACGAGCAGTACTTC. The full variable domain, with the rest looked up from reference TRBV18 and TRBJ2-7, is NAGVMQNPRHLVRRRGQEARLRCSPMKGHSHVYWYRQLPEEGLKFMVYLQKENIIDESGMPKERFSAEFPKEGPSILRIQQVVRGDSAAYFCASSPTLGQGTYEQYFGPGTRLTVT.